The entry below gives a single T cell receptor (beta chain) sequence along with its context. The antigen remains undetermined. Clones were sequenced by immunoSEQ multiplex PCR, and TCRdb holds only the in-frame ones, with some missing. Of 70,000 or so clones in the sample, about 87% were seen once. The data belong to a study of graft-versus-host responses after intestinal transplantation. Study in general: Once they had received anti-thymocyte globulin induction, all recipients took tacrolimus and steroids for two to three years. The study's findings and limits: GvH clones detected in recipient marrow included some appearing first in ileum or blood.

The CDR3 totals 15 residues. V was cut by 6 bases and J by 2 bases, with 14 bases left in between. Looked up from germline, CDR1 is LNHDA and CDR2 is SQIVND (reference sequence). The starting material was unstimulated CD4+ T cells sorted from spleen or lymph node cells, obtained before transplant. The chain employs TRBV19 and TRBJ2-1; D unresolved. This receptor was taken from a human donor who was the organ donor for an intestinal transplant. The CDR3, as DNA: TGTGCCAGTAGGGAGCAGCTTTCGCCCTACAATGAGCAGTTCTTC. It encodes CASREQLSPYNEQFF.